The 28 T cell receptor beta chains in this list originate from one sample, sequenced in a study of T-cell memory formation after mild COVID-19. TCRdb used MiXCR to reprocess the 5' RACE reads, holding one entry per CDR3 protein. The sample lists under 250,000 distinct CDR3 sequences, 8% to 11% seen once, with approximately 2.8% in the top ten. The sequencing input was PBMCs or a T cell subset sorted from them (not recorded which). These receptors all come from a man younger than 30 who had mild COVID-19 (a few samples of this study predate the infection). Cell type and time point are not known.

This clonotype occurred a few times. This chain uses TRBV29-1 with TRBJ1-1; D uncertain. The germline V gene encodes CDR1 SQVTM and CDR2 ANQGSEA. V shed 7 bases and J shed 4 bases, with 13 bases lying between them. The CDR3 has 12 residues. CDR3 in DNA: TGCAGCGCAAGGGTAAGCGGCACTGAAGCTTTCTTT. This sequence encodes CSARVSGTEAFF.

This clonotype has a count of ten or more. The V and J genes are TRBV12-3 or TRBV12-4 and TRBJ2-7; D uncertain. The CDR3 runs 13 residues. The V end was cut by 7 bases, the J end by 6 bases, with 16 bases between. The CDR3 reads CASKILGLPEQYF. Here the CDR3 DNA reads TGTGCCAGCAAAATTCTAGGCCTGCCCGAGCAGTACTTC.

This clonotype was picked up many times. The chain uses TRBV7-2 and TRBJ1-1; D unresolved. Trimming took off 2 bases at V and 0 bases at J, with 10 bases between the two ends. Germline V gene sequence: CDR1 SGHTA, CDR2 FQGNSA. This CDR3 contains 15 residues. CDR3 sequence: CASSLRAGMNTEAFF. DNA of the CDR3: TGTGCCAGCAGCTTAAGGGCAGGCATGAACACTGAAGCTTTCTTT.

This sequence joins TRBV19 and TRBJ1-1, with a weak D call TRBD1 (5 bases). Germline assignment: CDR1 LNHDA and CDR2 SQIVND (reference sequence). Trimming left V 3 bases short and J 0 bases short, with 8 bases between. There are 14 residues in the CDR3. The CDR3 nucleotides are TGTGCCAGTAGTATGGGGGGAATGAACACTGAAGCTTTCTTT. It codes for CASSMGGMNTEAFF. Filled out from reference TRBV19 and TRBJ1-1, the complete variable domain reads DGGITQSPKYLFRKEGQNVTLSCEQNLNHDAMYWYRQDPGQGLRLIYYSQIVNDFQKGDIAEGYSVSREKKESFPLTVTSAQKNPTAFYLCASSMGGMNTEAFFGQGTRLTVV.

This clonotype was seen more than once but under ten times. CDR3 in amino acids: CASSVGGLEFF. For the CDR3, the DNA is TGTGCCAGCAGCGTCGGGGGTCTGGAGTTCTTC. V and J are TRBV11-2 and TRBJ2-1; TRBD2 might be the D (6 bases). The CDR3 totals 11 residues. V was trimmed by 5 bases and J by 14 bases, leaving 13 bases between them. Germline V CDR1 and CDR2: SGHAT, FQNNGV.

V gene TRBV11-3 combines with J gene TRBJ2-2, with 8 positions matching TRBD2. The CDR3 spans 16 residues. Germline V gives CDR1 SGHNT, CDR2 YENEEA. V was clipped by 4 bases and J by 6 bases; unmatched bases: 10. For the CDR3, the DNA is TGTGCCAGCAGCTCCATAGCGGGGCCTCGACCCGGGGAGCTGTTTTTT. It yields the protein CASSSIAGPRPGELFF.

In this sample, this clonotype turned up once. This chain links TRBV7-2 with TRBJ2-7; perhaps TRBD1 as D (5 bases). With 0 bases removed from V and 4 bases from J, the gap between germline ends came to 10 bases. The germline gives CDR1 SGHTA, CDR2 FQGNSA. CDR3 length: 14 amino acids. CDR3 sequence (DNA): TGTGCCAGCAGCTTAGCAGGGGTGACATACGAGCAGTACTTC. Residues: CASSLAGVTYEQYF.

There are many counts of this clonotype. The CDR3 spells CASSQDYNYETQYF. The CDR3 coding sequence is TGCGCCAGCAGCCAAGATTACAACTACGAGACCCAGTACTTC. The chain carries TRBV4-1 and TRBJ2-5; D is ambiguous. V dropped 0 bases and J dropped 5 bases, with 10 bases sitting between them. Per germline, CDR1 MGHRA and CDR2 YSYEKL. This CDR3 has 14 residues.

This clonotype was seen a handful of times. The chain carries TRBV7-9 and TRBJ1-2; D possibly corresponds to TRBD1 (5 bases). Germline assignment: CDR1 SEHNR and CDR2 FQNEAQ (reference sequence). The V end lost 0 bases, the J end lost 6 bases, and 11 bases lay between the germline ends. The CDR3 is 14 residues long. In nucleotides, the CDR3 is TGTGCCAGCAGCTTAGCCACAGGATCGGATGGCTACACCTTC. Protein product: CASSLATGSDGYTF.

The chain uses TRBV6-5 and TRBJ1-1; a weak D match, TRBD1 (5 bases). Trimming took off 0 bases at V and 0 bases at J, with 14 bases between the two ends. Germline V lookup: CDR1 MNHEY, CDR2 SVGAGI. This CDR3 contains 17 residues. The CDR3 is CASSYSMRGGLNTEAFF. In nucleotides, the CDR3 is TGTGCCAGCAGTTACTCGATGAGGGGCGGCCTGAACACTGAAGCTTTCTTT.

There are a few counts of this clonotype. The CDR3 here is CASKGGGWGTNTEAFF. CDR3 nucleotide sequence: TGTGCCAGCAAAGGGGGGGGCTGGGGAACGAACACTGAAGCTTTCTTT. V and J are TRBV19 and TRBJ1-1, with D maybe TRBD1 (6 bases). There are 16 residues in the CDR3. V was cut by 9 bases and J by 1 base, with 21 bases left in between. From germline, CDR1 is LNHDA and CDR2 SQIVND (reference sequence).

This clonotype was seen a few times. The rearrangement joins TRBV5-6 to TRBJ1-6; D not certain. Germline-derived CDR1 and CDR2 are SGHDT and YYEEEE. Between the trimmed V and J ends, which lost 3 bases and 7 bases, there was a span of 14 bases. This CDR3 spans 15 amino acids. The CDR3: CASSSRGLLNSPLHF. CDR3 nucleotide sequence: TGTGCCAGCAGCTCACGCGGGCTTCTCAATTCACCCCTCCACTTT.

This clonotype showed up many times. V usage is TRBV20-1 and J usage is TRBJ2-2; 10 bases match TRBD2. Germline assignment: CDR1 DFQATT and CDR2 SNEGSKA (reference sequence). The CDR3 is 15 residues long. Trimming at V came to 5 bases and at J to 6 bases, leaving 9 bases not matched to a gene. The CDR3 region has the DNA TGCAGTGCTCCCTCACTAGCGGGGCTACCCGGGGAGCTGTTTTTT. Its translation is CSAPSLAGLPGELFF.

This clonotype was seen many times. This rearrangement joins TRBV9 to TRBJ2-3, with TRBD1 matching 8 bases. The CDR3 runs to 14 residues. From germline, CDR1 is SGDLS and CDR2 YYNGEE. V shed 4 bases and J 5 bases; nucleotides not matched to a gene: 6. The CDR3: CASSKTGVGDTQYF. DNA of the CDR3: TGTGCCAGCAGCAAGACAGGGGTCGGAGATACGCAGTATTTT.

This clonotype was counted a few times. This rearrangement joins TRBV20-1 to TRBJ2-3; 7 nucleotides match TRBD2. V gave up 7 bases and J gave up 1 base; unmatched junction bases: 11. Germline lookup yields CDR1 DFQATT and CDR2 SNEGSKA (reference sequence). The CDR3 runs 15 residues. As DNA, the CDR3 is TGCAGTGTTGGGACCAGCGGGGCCCGCACAGATACGCAGTATTTT. Translated, it gives CSVGTSGARTDTQYF.

This clonotype was counted ten times or more. V usage is TRBV7-2 and J usage is TRBJ2-3; D not resolved. Germline CDR1 is SGHTA and CDR2 is FQGNSA. Trimming took 1 base from V and 9 from J, leaving 11 bases between them. This CDR3 has 13 residues. Written as DNA, the CDR3 is TGTGCCAGCAGCTTAGAACTTAAAGAAACGCAGTATTTT. This gives the protein CASSLELKETQYF.

V gene TRBV5-6 combines with J gene TRBJ2-7; unclear D gene. The CDR3 spans 13 residues. Per germline, CDR1 SGHDT and CDR2 YYEEEE. The germline V and J ends were trimmed by 4 bases and 3 bases, with 11 bases remaining between them. The CDR3, as DNA: TGTGCCAGCAGCCGCCGGAGAATCTACGAGCAGTACGTC. Its protein is CASSRRRIYEQYV.

The CDR3 coding sequence is TGTGCCAGCAGCTTGGCCGGGACAGAAACCTACGAGCAGTACTTC. It translates to CASSLAGTETYEQYF. This chain links TRBV5-5 with TRBJ2-7; TRBD1 matches 7 bases. V lost 0 bases, J lost 2 bases, and 5 bases stayed unmatched. The CDR3 extends over 15 amino acids. Germline-derived CDR1 and CDR2 are SGHKS and YYEKEE (reference sequence).

The chain uses TRBV7-2 and TRBJ2-5; 8 positions match TRBD2. The CDR3 is 16 amino acids. The germline CDR1 and CDR2 sequences are SGHTA and FQGNSA. V lost 5 bases and J lost 2; bases outside the gene matches: 10. CDR3 in DNA: TGTGCCAGCAGCCCCCCGGGCAGCGGGGGACAAGAGACCCAGTACTTC. Translating it yields CASSPPGSGGQETQYF.

The rearrangement uses TRBV12-3 or TRBV12-4 and TRBJ1-4, with a weak D call TRBD1 (6 bases). This CDR3 spans 15 amino acids. V gave up 2 bases and J gave up 5 bases, with 12 bases separating them. The CDR3 DNA sequence: TGTGCCAGCAGTTTATCTTTACAGGGAAATGAAAAACTGTTTTTT. This sequence encodes CASSLSLQGNEKLFF.

In its sample, this clonotype was seen a few times. The chain is built from TRBV6-5 and TRBJ1-2; 9 positions match TRBD1. The length of the CDR3 is 14 residues. Looked up from germline, CDR1 is MNHEY and CDR2 is SVGAGI. V shed 5 bases, J shed 6 bases, and the junction held 7 bases outside the gene matches. DNA of the CDR3: TGTGCCAGCAGTCTATACCGGGACAGGGATGGCTACACCTTC. Protein product: CASSLYRDRDGYTF.

This rearrangement joins TRBV11-2 to TRBJ2-1; 8 nucleotides match TRBD2. V lost 0 bases and J lost 6; bases outside the gene matches: 1. This CDR3 is 14 amino acids long. Germline V gives CDR1 SGHAT, CDR2 FQNNGV. The CDR3 sequence is CASSLEGTSNEQFF. In DNA, the CDR3 is TGTGCCAGCAGCTTAGAAGGGACTAGCAATGAGCAGTTCTTC.

In this sample, this clonotype turned up a few times. V gene TRBV28 combines with J gene TRBJ2-5; TRBD2 agrees at 11 bases. With V trimmed by 6 bases and J by 0 bases, 9 bases remained unmatched. The CDR3 consists of 17 residues. The germline V gene encodes CDR1 MDHEN and CDR2 SYDVKM. Here the CDR3 reads CASSSAALAGDQETQYF. For the CDR3, the DNA is TGTGCCAGCAGCTCCGCCGCACTAGCGGGGGACCAAGAGACCCAGTACTTC.

The chain has TRBV6-2 or TRBV6-3 and TRBJ2-1, with D hard to call. CDR3 length: 16 amino acids. Germline V gives CDR1 MNHEY, CDR2 SVGEGT. Trimming removed 0 bases from V and 5 bases from J, with 14 bases in between. DNA for the CDR3: TGTGCCAGCAGTTACTCGAGCGCACAGCAAAACAATGAGCAGTTCTTC. Translated: CASSYSSAQQNNEQFF.

This clonotype occurred a few times. The chain employs TRBV3-1 and TRBJ1-1; 7 nucleotides align to TRBD1. J gave up 4 bases and V 5 bases, and 7 bases lay outside the gene matches. This CDR3 has 14 amino acids. Germline CDR1 is LGHDT and CDR2 is YNNKEL (reference sequence). This CDR3 reads CASSLRDSGTEAFF. Here the CDR3 DNA reads TGTGCCAGCAGCTTGCGGGACAGCGGCACTGAAGCTTTCTTT.

The chain uses TRBV7-9 and TRBJ1-5; the D is unclear. The V end was cut by 5 bases, the J end by 4 bases, with 12 bases between. Germline V gives CDR1 SEHNR, CDR2 FQNEAQ (reference sequence). This CDR3 region has 14 residues. CDR3 sequence reads: CASSPRGLNQPQHF. CDR3 coding DNA: TGTGCCAGCAGCCCCCGCGGATTAAATCAGCCCCAGCATTTT.

This clonotype was seen more than once but under ten times. The chain uses TRBV28 and TRBJ1-3; 7 bases map to TRBD1. The CDR3 length is 17 residues. With 5 bases clipped from V and 1 base from J, the junction kept 11 bases outside the gene matches. The germline V gene encodes CDR1 MDHEN and CDR2 SYDVKM. The CDR3: CASSPPNRGFSGNTIYF. In DNA form, the CDR3 reads TGTGCCAGCAGTCCACCCAACAGGGGTTTTTCTGGAAACACCATATATTTT.

This chain connects TRBV20-1 to TRBJ1-2; TRBD1 might be the D (6 bases). The CDR3 length is 11 residues. Germline CDR1 is DFQATT and CDR2 is SNEGSKA (reference sequence). Trimming took off 7 bases at V and 3 bases at J, with 9 bases between the two ends. This chain's CDR3 is CSVHRDYGYTF. As DNA, the CDR3 is TGCAGTGTTCACAGGGACTATGGCTACACCTTC.